The 3 T cell receptor beta chains below were found in one sample sequenced in a study of blood T cell repertoires in COVID-19. Clones were read by immunoSEQ multiplex PCR, and TCRdb kept only the in-frame ones, dropping some. The sample yields roughly 290,000 clones, around 90% seen once. The material sequenced was peripheral blood. The receptors come from a woman between 25 and 40 years old with COVID-19, enrolled during active disease.

Details on this clone: Within the sample, other DNA sequences also encode this same CDR3. This sequence joins TRBV11-2 and TRBJ1-2; tentative D call: TRBD1 (5 bases). The germline V gene has CDR1 SGHAT and CDR2 FQNNGV. This CDR3 is 13 amino acids long. The V and J ends lost 1 base and 4 bases respectively, with 7 bases between them. The CDR3 protein is CASSLGQSYGYTF. CDR3 DNA sequence: TGTGCCAGCAGCTTAGGACAGAGCTATGGCTACACCTTC.

This chain links TRBV6-2 or TRBV6-3 with TRBJ2-2, with 8 nucleotides matching TRBD1. The germline V gene encodes CDR1 MNHEY and CDR2 SVGEGT. The J segment lost 4 bases and the V segment lost 5 bases, leaving 3 bases of the junction unmatched. The CDR3 consists of 14 residues. The CDR3 DNA is TGTGCCAGCAGTGACAGGGGCGGCACCGGGGAGCTGTTTTTT. Its translation is CASSDRGGTGELFF.

The count of this clone is one. CDR3 residues: CASSQDLSWASTDTQYF. The DNA of the CDR3 is TGTGCCAGCAGCCAAGATCTTTCCTGGGCGAGCACAGATACGCAGTATTTT. The chain employs TRBV14 and TRBJ2-3; D not resolved. CDR3 length: 17 amino acids. Germline lookup yields CDR1 SGHDN and CDR2 FVKESK. The V and J ends lost 0 bases and 0 bases respectively, with 13 bases between them. The complete variable domain, with remaining parts taken from reference TRBV14 and TRBJ2-3, reads EAGVTQFPSHSVIEKGQTVTLRCDPISGHDNLYWYRRVMGKEIKFLLHFVKESKQDESGMPNNRFLAERTGGTYSTLKVQPAELEDSGVYFCASSQDLSWASTDTQYFGPGTRLTVL.